This section outlines one TCR beta chain sequence together with its context. Antigen: not known. This sample was taken from a study of cytomegalovirus exposure and HLA in healthy donors. This CDR3 has 16 residues. Looked up from germline, CDR1 is SGHAT and CDR2 is FQNNGV. The V and J ends lost 2 bases and 2 bases respectively, with 16 bases between them. Study-wide results and limits: Immune exposure data for these donors was limited to CMV serostatus. Despite most TCR sequences being rare, some public TCRs occurred in many donors. Testing in vitro showed a few CMV-associated chains specific for CMV antigens.

Use of 60 Vbeta and 13 Jbeta primers characterized the PCR. Sequenced by immunoSEQ multiplex PCR; TCRdb stores in-frame clones only, minus some. The table lists 150,000 to 200,000 clones, around 84% of them singletons. The sequence was collected from a woman younger than 30 in good health and CMV-seronegative. Specimen: PBMCs. The rearrangement joins TRBV11-2 to TRBJ2-7; D might be TRBD1 (8 bases). The CDR3 DNA reads as TGTGCCAGCAGCTTAACAGGGGGGGGCCCAGCCTACGAGCAGTACTTC. It yields the protein CASSLTGGGPAYEQYF.